Sequencing of this T cell receptor beta chain was carried out in a study of monozygotic twins with cystic fibrosis (dated by TCRdb to the early 2020s). For context, the study as a whole: Barcoded libraries were made from three micrograms of fragmented DNA using approximately 15 PCR cycles. TCR beta repertoires were compared within and between 16 monozygotic twin pairs with cystic fibrosis so that genetic influence on V and J gene usage could be assessed. The cohort included ten female and six male twin pairs, mostly children and adolescents, aged about 2.0 to 40 years with a median of roughly 9.1 years. Twins were ranked among approximately 1,100 cohort participants for weight-for-height and FEVPerc (FEV1 disease centile) on the day of blood sampling. Data for three of the twin pairs had previously been reported in another context. On the study overall, not on this receptor specifically: No association turned up between shared CDR3 numbers and age, concordance or disease severity, and the cohort was small. Sharing of nucleotide-identical clonotypes was significantly greater within monozygotic CF twin pairs than between unrelated CF individuals (P = 0.000026, Mann-Whitney). The greatest similarity to the co-twin was observed for V gene usage in 13 of 16 pairs and for J usage in 8 of 16 pairs, which suggested genetic constraints. Simpson clonality tended to be low (median around 0.0095), which suggests a naive-dominated repertoire, although clonality was higher in the most severely affected patients.

Following the manufacturer's instructions, the researchers used the immunoSEQ immune profiling system to amplify TCR beta CDR3 regions via multiplex PCR. An Illumina NextSeq system was used for sequencing. The original methods were these. Sequence data were processed on the immunoSEQ Analyzer platform, and clonality was computed as the square root of Simpson's index of productive rearrangements. Similarity in V and J usage was quantified by Jensen-Shannon distance, and CDR3 generation probabilities were calculated with OLGA. The immuneACCESS database (August 2020) and VDJdb (December 2020) were searched for shared CDR3 sequences. In its TCRdb copy, this immuneACCESS table keeps in-frame sequences only and misses some clones. Where compared with another copy, unresolved V genes explain less than half of these, and the others have no known cause. From that table come the V and J calls and clone size; the DNA was used to work out D and trimming. The sample table records roughly 30,000 clones; approximately 92% of these occur just once. Jointly, the top ten make up approximately 0.88% of the sample.

From cysteine to phenylalanine, the CDR3 is 14 amino acids long. Solely the CDR3 DNA is kept, with 42 bases framed from the first base. Deletion took 6 bases off V and 5 bases off J, with a span of 16 bases between the germline ends. CDR1 and CDR2, per the germline V gene, are SGHTA and FQGNSA. This clone was seen once. Its antigen is currently not known. Base qualities are missing; no much larger clone stands one base away. The twin pairs came from the European Cystic Fibrosis Twin and Sibling Study Cohort, which recruited patients from over a hundred CF clinics across 14 European countries. Zygosity and CFTR genotype were verified in-house, and zygosity was tested by multiplex PCR of nine short tandem repeat loci. Peripheral blood was sampled from each twin, and clinical parameters were recorded on the day of blood sampling. Phenol/chloroform extraction was used to isolate genomic DNA from peripheral blood cells, and the DNA was then kept in TE buffer at 4 degrees C.

The material sequenced was blood. The receptor was isolated from a girl aged 2-9 years with cystic fibrosis. The V and J genes are TRBV7-2 and TRBJ1-2; TRBD1 is a possible D gene, resting on 6 matching bases. The encoded CDR3 is CASSPRQAEYGYTF. DNA sequence: TGTGCCAGCAGTCCTCGACAGGCAGAATATGGCTACACCTTC.